This T cell receptor beta chain came from a study of blood T cell repertoires in COVID-19. In the case of this clone: Other nucleotide sequences in the sample specify the same CDR3.

The CDR3 is 13 amino acids. Between the trimmed V and J ends, which lost 2 bases and 1 base, there was a span of 5 bases. CDR1 and CDR2 (germline): KGHSH, LQKENI. The repertoire was sequenced with immunoSEQ multiplex PCR; TCRdb's copy has only in-frame clones and lacks some. In the table there are about 170,000 clones, around 85% of which are singletons. This chain uses TRBV18 with TRBJ2-5; D call uncertain. Source material: peripheral blood. The receptor comes from a man older than 75 with COVID-19, enrolled during active disease. The CDR3 region has the DNA TGTGCCAGCTCACCAGGCAGCCAAGAGACCCAGTACTTC. Its protein product is CASSPGSQETQYF.